One TCR beta chain is described in this entry. This specimen comes from a study of technical replicates of blood from a handful of donors. This CDR3 has 14 amino acids. V lost 6 bases, J lost 0 bases, and 11 bases lay in between. Per the germline V gene, CDR1 is MNHNS and CDR2 is SASEGT. Only in-frame clones appear in the TCRdb table, and some are missing; sequencing was by immunoSEQ multiplex PCR. This repertoire shows about 83,000 clones, 85% to 95% found once; its top ten account for 0.25%. Material for sequencing was T cells isolated from PBMCs. The J gene is TRBJ2-5, the V gene TRBV6-1; possibly TRBD1 for D (6 bases). The clonotype comes from a human donor in good health. This chain's CDR3 is CASRVGQHQETQYF. DNA of the CDR3: TGTGCCAGCAGAGTAGGACAGCACCAAGAGACCCAGTACTTC.